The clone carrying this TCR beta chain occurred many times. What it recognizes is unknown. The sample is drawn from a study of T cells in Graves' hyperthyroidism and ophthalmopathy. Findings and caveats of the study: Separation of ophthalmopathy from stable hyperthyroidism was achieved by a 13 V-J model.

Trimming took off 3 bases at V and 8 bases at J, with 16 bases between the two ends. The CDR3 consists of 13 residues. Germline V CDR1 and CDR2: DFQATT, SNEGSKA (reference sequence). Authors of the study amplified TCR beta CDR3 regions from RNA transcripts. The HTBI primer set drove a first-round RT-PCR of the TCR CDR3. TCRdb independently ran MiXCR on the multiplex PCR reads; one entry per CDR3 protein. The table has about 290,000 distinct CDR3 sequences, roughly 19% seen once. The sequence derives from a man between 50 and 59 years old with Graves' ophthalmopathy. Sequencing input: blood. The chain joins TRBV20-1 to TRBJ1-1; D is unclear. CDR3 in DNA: TGCAGTGCTAGCTCCCTCAGGTCGAACGAAGCTTTCTTT. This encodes CSASSLRSNEAFF.